This is a list of T cell receptor beta chains from one sample in a study of beta chain features in type 1 diabetes. Clones were read by immunoSEQ multiplex PCR, and TCRdb kept only the in-frame ones, dropping some. The sample records around 340,000 clones, around 8.5% being singletons. What was sequenced was central memory CD4+ T cells from blood. These receptors originate from a man under 40 with type 1 diabetes. CDR3s include the opening cysteine and the closing phenylalanine or tryptophan. D genes are given only for firm matches. Size tells how often a clone was seen (once, few, many) or the class of an expanded clone, and some rows leave it out.

size	V	D	J	DNA	CDR3
many	TRBV5-1	TRBD2	TRBJ2-7	TGCGCCAGCAGCGATGGGACTAGCCGGCTCGAGCAGTACTTC	CASSDGTSRLEQYF
few	TRBV28	-	TRBJ1-1	TGTGCCAGCAGTTTAAGCAGAGAGGGTGAAGCTTTCTTT	CASSLSREGEAFF
-	TRBV27	-	TRBJ2-5	TGTGCCAGCAGTGAATTATTCGGCGAGAGGGGAGAGACCCAGTACTTC	CASSELFGERGETQYF
few	TRBV30	TRBD1	TRBJ2-7	TGTGCCTGGAGTGTACCCCCCGGACAGGGCCGATCCTACGAGCAGTACTTC	CAWSVPPGQGRSYEQYF
many	TRBV9	TRBD2	TRBJ2-3	TGTGCCAGCAGCGCCGGCCTTGGCGGGGGGGCCACAGATACGCAGTATTTT	CASSAGLGGGATDTQYF
many	TRBV6-5	-	TRBJ2-5	TGTGCCAGCAGTTTACAAGAGACCCAGTACTTC	CASSLQETQYF
-	TRBV5-4	-	TRBJ1-4	TGTGCCAGCAGCCGGAACGCGGGTAATGAAAAACTGTTTTTT	CASSRNAGNEKLFF
few	TRBV25-1	-	TRBJ2-5	TGTGCCAGCAGTGGGCAAGAGACCCAGTACTTC	CASSGQETQYF
-	TRBV5-1	-	TRBJ2-2	TGCGCCAGCAGCTTGGGGCAGGAGAACACCGGGGAGCTGTTTTTT	CASSLGQENTGELFF
-	TRBV7-2	TRBD1	TRBJ2-4	TGTGCCAGCAGCTTAGGACAGGGTAAAAACATTCAGTACTTC	CASSLGQGKNIQYF